The source of this T cell receptor beta chain is a study of blood T cell repertoires in COVID-19. Overall study: PBMCs, B-cell-depleted T cells, or T cells provided the cDNA or gDNA that made up the material.

In the original analysis: Amplification of reference gene primers was used by the study to estimate nucleated cell counts. Some clones are missing from TCRdb's copy, which holds only in-frame ones; the method was immunoSEQ multiplex PCR. D and trimming were read from the DNA, whereas the V and J calls and clone size are those reported in that table. The sample lists some 130,000 clones, roughly 86% occurring once. This CDR3 region has 14 residues. V dropped 4 bases and J dropped 8 bases, with 16 bases sitting between them. Germline V CDR1 and CDR2: SGHKS, YYEKEE (reference sequence). Sequenced material: peripheral blood. The gene calls are TRBV5-5 and TRBJ1-3; D unresolved. The origin of this receptor is a woman aged 45 to 65 who had recovered from COVID-19. The CDR3 DNA reads TGTGCCAGCAGCCCATCGGGAAGGGCCGACACCATATATTTT. The encoded protein is CASSPSGRADTIYF.